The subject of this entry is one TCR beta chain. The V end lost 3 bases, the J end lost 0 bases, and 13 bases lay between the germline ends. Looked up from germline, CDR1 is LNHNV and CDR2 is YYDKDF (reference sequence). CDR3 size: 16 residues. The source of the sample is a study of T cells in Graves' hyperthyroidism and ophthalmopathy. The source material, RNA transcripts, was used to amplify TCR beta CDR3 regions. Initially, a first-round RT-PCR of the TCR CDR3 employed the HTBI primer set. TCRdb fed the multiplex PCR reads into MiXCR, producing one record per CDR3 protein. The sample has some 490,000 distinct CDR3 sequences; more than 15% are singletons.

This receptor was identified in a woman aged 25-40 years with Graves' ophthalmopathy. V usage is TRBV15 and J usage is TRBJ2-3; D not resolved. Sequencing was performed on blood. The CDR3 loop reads CATSSDLMSSTDTQYF. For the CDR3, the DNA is TGTGCCACCAGCAGTGATTTGATGTCTAGCACAGATACGCAGTATTTT.